This T cell receptor beta chain was identified in a study of blood T cell dynamics during melanoma immunotherapy. The overall study: Metastatic melanoma patients received first-line pembrolizumab or nivolumab plus ipilimumab.

Germline V lookup: CDR1 SGHVS, CDR2 FQNEAQ. The CDR3 is made up of 19 amino acids. V was pared by 1 base and J by 4 bases, with 12 bases of the junction left unmatched. Each bulk PBMC sample had around 380 ng DNA loaded. TCRdb keeps only in-frame clones here, not all; method: immunoSEQ multiplex PCR. The data show fewer than 30,000 clones, approximately 88% seen once. Study-level findings and limits: It remained unknown if the driving T cell clones were melanoma-specific.

Regarding time point: week 3, after first cycle of checkpoint inhibitor. At 12 weeks after first infusion, RECIST 1.1 defined response for most patients. Comment on this clone: Its antigen is unidentified.

The sequence derives from a human donor with melanoma. The input for sequencing was blood, taken from a patient treated with checkpoint blockade. The chain employs TRBV7-8 and TRBJ1-6; 8 bases are shared with TRBD1. CDR3 sequence reads: CASSLVRRGQGKYNSPLHF. CDR3 nucleotides: TGTGCCAGCAGCTTAGTTCGCAGGGGGCAGGGAAAGTATAATTCACCCCTCCACTTT.